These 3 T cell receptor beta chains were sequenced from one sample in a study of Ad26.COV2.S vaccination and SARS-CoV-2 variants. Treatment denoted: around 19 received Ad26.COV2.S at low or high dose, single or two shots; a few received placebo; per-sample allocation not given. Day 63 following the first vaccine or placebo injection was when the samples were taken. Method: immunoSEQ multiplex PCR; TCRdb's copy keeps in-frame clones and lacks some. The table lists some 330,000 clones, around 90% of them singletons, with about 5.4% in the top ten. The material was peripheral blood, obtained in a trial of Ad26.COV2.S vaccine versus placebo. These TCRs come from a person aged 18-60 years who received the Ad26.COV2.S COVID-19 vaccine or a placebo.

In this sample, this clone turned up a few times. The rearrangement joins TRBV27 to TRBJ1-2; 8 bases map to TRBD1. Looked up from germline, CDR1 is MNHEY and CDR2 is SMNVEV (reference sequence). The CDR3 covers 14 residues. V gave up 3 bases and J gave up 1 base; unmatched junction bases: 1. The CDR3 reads CASSFGQGNYGYTF. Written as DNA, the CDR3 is TGTGCCAGCAGTTTTGGACAGGGTAACTATGGCTACACCTTC.

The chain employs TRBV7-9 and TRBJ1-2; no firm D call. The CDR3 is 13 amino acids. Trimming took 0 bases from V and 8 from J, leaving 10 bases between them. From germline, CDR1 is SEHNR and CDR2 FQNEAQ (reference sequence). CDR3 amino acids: CASSLAEGLGYTF. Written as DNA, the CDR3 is TGTGCCAGCAGCTTAGCGGAAGGGCTAGGCTACACCTTC.

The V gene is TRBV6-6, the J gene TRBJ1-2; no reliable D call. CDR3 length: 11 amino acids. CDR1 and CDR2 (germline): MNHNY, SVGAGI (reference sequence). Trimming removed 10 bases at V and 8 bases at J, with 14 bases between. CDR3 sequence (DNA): TGTGCCACTGGCCAGGTTGAGGGCTACACCTTC. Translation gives CATGQVEGYTF.